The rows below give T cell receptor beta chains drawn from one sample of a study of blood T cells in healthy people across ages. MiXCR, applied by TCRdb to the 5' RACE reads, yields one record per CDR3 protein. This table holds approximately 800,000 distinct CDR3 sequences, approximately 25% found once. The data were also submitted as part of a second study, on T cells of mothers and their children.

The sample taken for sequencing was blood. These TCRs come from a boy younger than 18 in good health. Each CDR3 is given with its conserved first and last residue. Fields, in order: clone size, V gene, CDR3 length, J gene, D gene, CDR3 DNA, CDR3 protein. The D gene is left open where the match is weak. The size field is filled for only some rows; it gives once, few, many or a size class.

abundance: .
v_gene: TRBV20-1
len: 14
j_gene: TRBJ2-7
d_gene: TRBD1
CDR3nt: TGCAGTGCTAGTTGGACAGGGACCCCCTACGAGCAGTACTTC
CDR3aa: CSASWTGTPYEQYF

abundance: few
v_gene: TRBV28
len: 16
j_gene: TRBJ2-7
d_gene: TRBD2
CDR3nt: TGTGCCAGCAGTTTCTTGCTAGCGGGAGATAGTGACGAGCAGTACTTC
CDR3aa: CASSFLLAGDSDEQYF

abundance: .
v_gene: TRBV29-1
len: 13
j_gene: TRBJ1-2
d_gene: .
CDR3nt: TGCAGCGTTGATGACGGAATCTCCTATGGCTACACCTTC
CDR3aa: CSVDDGISYGYTF

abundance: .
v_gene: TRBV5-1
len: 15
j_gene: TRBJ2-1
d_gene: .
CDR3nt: TGCGCCAGCAGCTTGGTGGACCCCTCCTACAATGAGCAGTTCTTC
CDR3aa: CASSLVDPSYNEQFF

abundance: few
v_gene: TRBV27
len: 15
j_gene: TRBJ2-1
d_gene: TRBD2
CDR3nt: TGTGCCAGCAGTTTACCTAGCGGGAGGGTAAATGAGCAGTTCTTC
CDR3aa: CASSLPSGRVNEQFF

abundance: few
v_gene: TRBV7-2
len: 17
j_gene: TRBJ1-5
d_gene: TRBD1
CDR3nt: TGTGCCAGCAGCTTAGAAGGGGACAGGGGGGAAAATCAGCCCCAGCATTTT
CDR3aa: CASSLEGDRGENQPQHF

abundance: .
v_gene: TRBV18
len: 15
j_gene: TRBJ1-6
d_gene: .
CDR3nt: TGTGCCAGCTCACTTCACCCAGGGTCCAATTCACCCCTCCACTTT
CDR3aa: CASSLHPGSNSPLHF

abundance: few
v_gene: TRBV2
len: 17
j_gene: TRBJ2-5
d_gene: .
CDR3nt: TGTGCCAGCAGTGAAAACTGGGGGGAGAACCTCCAAGAGACCCAGTACTTC
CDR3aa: CASSENWGENLQETQYF

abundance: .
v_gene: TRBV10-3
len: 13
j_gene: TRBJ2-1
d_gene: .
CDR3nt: TGTGCCATCAAGAGCGATCCCTACAATGAGCAGTTCTTC
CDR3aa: CAIKSDPYNEQFF

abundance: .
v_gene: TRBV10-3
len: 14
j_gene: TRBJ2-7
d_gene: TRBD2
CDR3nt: TGTGCCATCAGTGAGACTAGCGGGAGCTACGAGCAGTACTTC
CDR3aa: CAISETSGSYEQYF

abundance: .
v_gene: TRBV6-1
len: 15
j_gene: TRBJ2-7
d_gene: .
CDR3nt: TGTGCCAGCAGTGATCGCCCCCAGGGGACCTACGAGCAGTACTTC
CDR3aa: CASSDRPQGTYEQYF

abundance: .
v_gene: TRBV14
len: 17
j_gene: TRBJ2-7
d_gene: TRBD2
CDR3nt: TGTGCCAGCAGCCAAATGGCAGGGCGGCGGGAGGACTACGAGCAGTACTTC
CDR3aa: CASSQMAGRREDYEQYF

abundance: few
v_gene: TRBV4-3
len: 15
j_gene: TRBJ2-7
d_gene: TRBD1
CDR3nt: TGCGCCAGCAGCCCAGGACAGGGTATGGCCTACGAGCAGTACTTC
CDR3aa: CASSPGQGMAYEQYF

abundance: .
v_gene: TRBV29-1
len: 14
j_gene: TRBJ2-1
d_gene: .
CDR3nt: TGCAGCGTTGAAGGGACCACAATCTCCGATGAGCAGTTCTTC
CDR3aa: CSVEGTTISDEQFF

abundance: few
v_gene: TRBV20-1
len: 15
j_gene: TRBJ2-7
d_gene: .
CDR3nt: TGTAGTGCTAGAGATGAATACCTAAGCCCCTACGAGCAGTACTTC
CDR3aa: CSARDEYLSPYEQYF

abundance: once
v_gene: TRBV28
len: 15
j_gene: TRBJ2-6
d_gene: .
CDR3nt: TGTGCCAGTAACTTGGCAGGGCCTGGGGCCAACGTCCTGACTTTC
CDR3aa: CASNLAGPGANVLTF

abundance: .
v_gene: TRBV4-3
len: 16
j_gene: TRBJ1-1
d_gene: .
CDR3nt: TGCGCCAGCAGCCAAGGGAATTGGGTAGGCGACACTGAAGCTTTCTTT
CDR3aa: CASSQGNWVGDTEAFF

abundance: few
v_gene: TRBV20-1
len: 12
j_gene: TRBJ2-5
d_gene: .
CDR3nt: TGCAGTGCTAGTCCTGGGGAGGAGACCCAGTACTTC
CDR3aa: CSASPGEETQYF

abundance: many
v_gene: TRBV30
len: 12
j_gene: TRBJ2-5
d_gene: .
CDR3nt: TGTGCCTGGAGGGTCTATCAAGAGACCCAGTACTTC
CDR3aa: CAWRVYQETQYF

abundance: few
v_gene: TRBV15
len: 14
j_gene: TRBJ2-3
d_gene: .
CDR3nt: TGTGCCACCAGCAGAGCAGGGTATCCAGATACGCAGTATTTT
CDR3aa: CATSRAGYPDTQYF

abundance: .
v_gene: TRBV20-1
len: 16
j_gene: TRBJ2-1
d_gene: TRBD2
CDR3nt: TGCGGTGCTAGAGATTATCGGACTAGCGATGGCAATGAGCAGTTCTTC
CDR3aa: CGARDYRTSDGNEQFF

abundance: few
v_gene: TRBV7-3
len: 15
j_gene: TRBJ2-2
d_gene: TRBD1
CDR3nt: TGTGCCAGCAGCTCCACAGGGGATCGGGCCGGGGAGCTGTTTTTT
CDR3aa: CASSSTGDRAGELFF

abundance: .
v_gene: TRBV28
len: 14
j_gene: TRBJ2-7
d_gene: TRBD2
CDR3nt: TGTGCCAGCAGTTTATCCGGGGGGGGGCGCGAGCAGTACTTC
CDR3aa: CASSLSGGGREQYF

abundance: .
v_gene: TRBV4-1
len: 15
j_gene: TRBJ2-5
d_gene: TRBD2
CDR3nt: TGCGCCAGCAGCTCACGTAGCGGGAGCTTGGAGACCCAGTACTTC
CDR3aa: CASSSRSGSLETQYF

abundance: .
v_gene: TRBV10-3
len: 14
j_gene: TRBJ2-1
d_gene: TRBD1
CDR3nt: TGTGCCATCAGTCCGGGACAGGGAGGCAATGAGCAGTTCTTC
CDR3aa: CAISPGQGGNEQFF

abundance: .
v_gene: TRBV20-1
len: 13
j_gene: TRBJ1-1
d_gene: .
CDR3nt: TGCAGTGCTTTGGACAGAATGAACACTGAAGCTTTCTTT
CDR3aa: CSALDRMNTEAFF

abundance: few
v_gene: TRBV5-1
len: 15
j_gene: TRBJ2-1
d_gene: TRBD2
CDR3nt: TGCGCCAGCATGACCGGGACTAGCGGGATTGGAGAGCAGTTCTTC
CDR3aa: CASMTGTSGIGEQFF

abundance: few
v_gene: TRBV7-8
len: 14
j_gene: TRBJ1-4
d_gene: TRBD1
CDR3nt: TGTGCCAGCAGCCCCCGACAGGGAGGGGAAAAACTGTTTTTT
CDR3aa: CASSPRQGGEKLFF

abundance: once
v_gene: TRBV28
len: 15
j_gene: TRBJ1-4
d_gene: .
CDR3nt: TGTGCCAGCAGCCCTAAACAGGCGATTAATGAAAAACTGTTTTTT
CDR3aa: CASSPKQAINEKLFF

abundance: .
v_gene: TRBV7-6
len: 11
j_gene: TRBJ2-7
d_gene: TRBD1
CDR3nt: TGTTTGGACAGGGGGAAACACGAGCAGTACTTC
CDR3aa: CLDRGKHEQYF

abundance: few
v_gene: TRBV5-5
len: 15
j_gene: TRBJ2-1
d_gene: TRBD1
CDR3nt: TGTGCCAGCAGCGTAGGACAGGCGATCTACAATGAGCAGTTCTTC
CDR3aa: CASSVGQAIYNEQFF

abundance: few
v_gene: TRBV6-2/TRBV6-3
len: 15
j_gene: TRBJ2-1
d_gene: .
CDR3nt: TGTGCCAGCAGTCCGGACATAGGACTAAACAATGAGCAGTTCTTC
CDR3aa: CASSPDIGLNNEQFF